This T cell receptor beta chain was sequenced during a study of cytotoxic CD8 clonotypes in ibrutinib-treated CLL. Study as a whole: By median roughly 74 months, roughly twelve had progressed and about 15 stayed remitted; responses had been 2 complete and 24 partial. Response samples were drawn at a median of roughly 13 months of treatment, range 6 to 36.

Produced via immunoSEQ multiplex PCR; TCRdb's table is partial and in-frame only. The sample consists of some 150,000 clones, approximately 81% of them appearing once. Notes on the study in general: Samples were collected at differing times from sustained-remission and progressing patients. Higher circulating CD8+ T-cell counts strongly accompanied higher baseline clonality, above age-matched healthy donors.

As concerns this clone: What it binds is unknown.

This specimen was PBMCs, taken after 12 months of ibrutinib treatment. The source of this sequence is a human donor with chronic lymphocytic leukemia.

Here the CDR3 DNA reads TGTGCCAGCAGTGAGCGACCGATATACGAGCAGTACTTC. It codes for CASSERPIYEQYF. This chain links TRBV27 with TRBJ2-7; D remains ambiguous. This CDR3 is 13 amino acids long. Trimming left V 5 bases short and J 4 bases short, with 12 bases between. Germline V CDR1 and CDR2: MNHEY, SMNVEV (reference sequence).